This TCR beta chain was observed in a study of OX40 agonist ivuxolimab in advanced cancers. The wider study: Patients' therapy was ivuxolimab, an antibody that acts as an agonist of OX40 (CD134). Partial responses were observed in three patients, of whom one had hepatocellular carcinoma and two had cutaneous melanoma.

Sequenced by immunoSEQ multiplex PCR; TCRdb stores in-frame clones only, minus some. The table has 69,000 or so clones, about 85% seen once. The CDR3 consists of 17 residues. Trimming at V came to 0 bases and at J to 6 bases, leaving 10 bases not matched to a gene. Germline V lookup: CDR1 SGHNT, CDR2 YENEEA. This chain links TRBV11-3 with TRBJ2-3; 9 bases align to TRBD2. The sequence derives from an adult with an advanced solid tumor such as melanoma, head and neck, liver or kidney cancer. Material: CD4+ or CD8+ T cells sorted from blood, obtained in a trial of the OX40 agonist ivuxolimab. The DNA of the CDR3 is TGTGCCAGCAGCTTAGATCGTCGCGGGGGGGCGGGTGATACGCAGTATTTT. Protein: CASSLDRRGGAGDTQYF.